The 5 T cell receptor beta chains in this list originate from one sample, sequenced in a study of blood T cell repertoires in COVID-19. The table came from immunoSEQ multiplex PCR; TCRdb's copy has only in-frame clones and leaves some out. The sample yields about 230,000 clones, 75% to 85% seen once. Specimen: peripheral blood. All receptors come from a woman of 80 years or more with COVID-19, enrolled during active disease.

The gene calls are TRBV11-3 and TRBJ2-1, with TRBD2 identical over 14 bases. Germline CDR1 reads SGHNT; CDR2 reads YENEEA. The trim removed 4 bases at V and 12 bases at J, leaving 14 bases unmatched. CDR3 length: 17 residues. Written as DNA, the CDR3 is TGTGCCAGCAGCTCCTCCGGGACTAGCGGGGGTAGTTCGGCGCAGTTCTTC. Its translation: CASSSSGTSGGSSAQFF. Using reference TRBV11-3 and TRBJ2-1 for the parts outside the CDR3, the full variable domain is EAGVVQSPRYKIIEKKQPVAFWCNPISGHNTLYWYLQNLGQGPELLIRYENEEAVDDSQLPKDRFSAERLKGVDSTLKIQPAELGDSAVYLCASSSSGTSGGSSAQFFGPGTRLTVL.

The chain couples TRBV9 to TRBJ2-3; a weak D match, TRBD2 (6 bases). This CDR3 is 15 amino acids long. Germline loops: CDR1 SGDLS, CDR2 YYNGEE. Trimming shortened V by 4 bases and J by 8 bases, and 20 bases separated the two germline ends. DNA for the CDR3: TGTGCCAGCAGCCTGGGTGGGACTGGAAAAGGTACGCAGTATTTT. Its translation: CASSLGGTGKGTQYF.

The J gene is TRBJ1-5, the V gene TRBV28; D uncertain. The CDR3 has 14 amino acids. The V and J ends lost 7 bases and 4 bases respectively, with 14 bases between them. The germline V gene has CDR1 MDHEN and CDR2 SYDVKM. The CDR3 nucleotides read TGTGCCAGCACCCGAGTCCCCGTTAATCAGCCCCAGCATTTT. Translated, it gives CASTRVPVNQPQHF.

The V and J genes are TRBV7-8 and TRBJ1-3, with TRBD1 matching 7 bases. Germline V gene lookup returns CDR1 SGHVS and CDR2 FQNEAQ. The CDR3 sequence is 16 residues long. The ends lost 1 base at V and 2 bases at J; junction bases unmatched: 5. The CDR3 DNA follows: TGTGCCAGCAGCTTAGTGGGACAGACCCCTGGAAACACCATATATTTT. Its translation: CASSLVGQTPGNTIYF.

The CDR3 bases are TGTGCCATCAGTGATGTCGGAAGGGGGATAATGGACACTGAAGCTTTCTTT. As protein: CAISDVGRGIMDTEAFF. V usage is TRBV10-3 and J usage is TRBJ1-1, with D maybe TRBD1 (6 bases). Between the trimmed V and J ends, which lost 3 bases and 3 bases, there was a span of 20 bases. The V gene's germline CDR1 is ENHRY and CDR2 SYGVKD. CDR3 length: 17 residues.